This TCR beta chain stems from a study of T cells in Graves' hyperthyroidism and ophthalmopathy. There were TCR beta CDR3 regions amplified from RNA transcripts. RT-PCR in the first round (using the HTBI primer set) targeted the TCR CDR3. TCRdb called the multiplex PCR reads again in MiXCR, with one record for every CDR3 protein. The data hold some 550,000 distinct CDR3 sequences, with roughly 15% observed a single time. Details on this clonotype: What it binds is unknown.

Exclusions: uncontrolled infection, other autoimmune disease, pregnancy, lactation. Fresh peripheral blood, 9.5 to 10 ml of it, supplied the PBMCs. Study-wide findings and caveats: Progression to ophthalmopathy was predicted a median of roughly 6.6 months early. The blood repertoire included most of the expanded thyroid clonotypes above 0.001.

Sequencing was performed on blood. The clonotype originates from a woman between 35 and 50 years old with Graves' ophthalmopathy.

CDR3 in DNA: TGTGCCAGCAGTCGGACTAGCGGGGGGGGGCCCTACGAGCAGTACTTC. Encoded protein: CASSRTSGGGPYEQYF. The J gene is TRBJ2-7, the V gene TRBV6-2 or TRBV6-3; TRBD2 matches 15 bases. J lost 2 bases, V lost 5 bases, and 4 bases had no gene match. Germline CDR1 reads MNHEY; CDR2 reads SVGEGT. The length of the CDR3 is 16 residues.